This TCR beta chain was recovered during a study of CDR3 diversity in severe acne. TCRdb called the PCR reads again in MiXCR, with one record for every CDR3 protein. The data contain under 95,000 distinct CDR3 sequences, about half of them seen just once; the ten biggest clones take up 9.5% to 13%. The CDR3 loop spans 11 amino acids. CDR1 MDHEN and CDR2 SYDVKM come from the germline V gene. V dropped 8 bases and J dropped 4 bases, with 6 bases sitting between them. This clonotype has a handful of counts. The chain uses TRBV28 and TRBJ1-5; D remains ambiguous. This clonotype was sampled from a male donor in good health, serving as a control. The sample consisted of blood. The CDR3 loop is CASARNQPQHF. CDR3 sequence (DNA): TGTGCCAGCGCAAGAAATCAGCCCCAGCATTTT.